This TCR beta chain was documented in a study of OX40 agonist ivuxolimab in advanced cancers. Study-level background: Dose-escalation patients were diagnosed with hepatocellular carcinoma, melanoma, renal cell cancer or head and neck cancer. Patients were roughly 83% male with ages roughly 23 to 79, mean roughly 64. The study's findings and limits: At 0.1 to 3.0 mg/kg and by week 6, clonal expansion occurred in CD4+ and CD8+ blood T cells.

Profiled with immunoSEQ multiplex PCR; TCRdb holds only in-frame clones, not every one. Among about 120,000 clones, about 93% were seen once, and the ten largest hold approximately 0.15%. Germline CDR1 and CDR2: SGHRS and YFSETQ. The CDR3 has 17 amino acids. About this clone itself: The antigen remains undetermined. The junction and the germline gene differ at one end; a read error may be behind it.

The chain links TRBV5-1 to TRBJ2-2, with 9 bases that match TRBD2. The sequence was collected from an adult with an advanced solid tumor such as melanoma, head and neck, liver or kidney cancer. The input for sequencing was CD4+ or CD8+ T cells sorted from blood, taken in a trial of the OX40 agonist ivuxolimab. CDR3 sequence reads: CASSLSPSGTNTGELFF. CDR3 in DNA: TGCGCCAGCAGCTTGAGTCCTAGCGGGACGAATACCGGGGAGCTGTTTTTT. Full variable domain (missing parts from reference TRBV5-1 and TRBJ2-2): KAGVTQTPRYLIKTRGQQVTLSCSPISGHRSVSWYQQTPGQGLQFLFEYFSETQRNKGNFPGRFSGRQFSNSRSEMNVSTLELGDSALYLCASSLSPSGTNTGELFFGEGSRLTVL.